Below, 5 T cell receptor beta chains from the same sample are listed, as sequenced in a study of T cells after yellow fever vaccination. From the 5' RACE reads, TCRdb called clonotypes with MiXCR, one entry per CDR3 protein. In the table there are 150,000 or so distinct CDR3 sequences, 5% to 8% of which are singletons. The sample consisted of CD4+ T cells sorted from PBMCs, taken 10 days after the yellow fever booster vaccination. The source is a man aged 30 to 45 who received the YFV17D yellow fever vaccine.

This clonotype was picked up many times. The chain carries TRBV7-8 and TRBJ2-7; TRBD1 is a possible D gene (5 bases). This CDR3 contains 14 residues. CDR1 is SGHVS, CDR2 FQNEAQ, per germline. The V gene lost 7 bases and the J gene lost 1 base, with 14 bases spanning the gap. The CDR3 region has the DNA TGTGCCAGCACGGTGGGGCACCAATCCTACGAGCAGTACTTC. Encoded protein: CASTVGHQSYEQYF.

This clonotype was recorded a few times. The gene calls are TRBV30 and TRBJ2-3; D tentatively fits TRBD1 or TRBD2 (5 bases each). Germline assignment: CDR1 GTSNPN and CDR2 SVGIG (reference sequence). V was shortened by 2 bases and J by 8 bases, with 14 bases between the two germline ends. CDR3 size: 13 residues. This CDR3 reads CAWSLLDGGTQYF. CDR3 in DNA: TGTGCCTGGAGTCTCCTCGATGGGGGTACGCAGTATTTT.

This clonotype was recorded many times. CDR3 coding DNA: TGTGCCAGCAGTTTAGACCTAAGCTCCTACAATGAGCAGTTCTTC. It is translated as CASSLDLSSYNEQFF. The rearrangement joins TRBV12-3 or TRBV12-4 to TRBJ2-1, with D unresolved. CDR3 length equals 15 residues. The V and J ends lost 1 base and 0 bases respectively, with 7 bases between them.

Many counts were recorded for this clonotype. V is TRBV7-2 and J is TRBJ1-6; tentative D call: TRBD1 (5 bases). CDR1 is SGHTA and CDR2 is FQGNSA in the germline V gene. This CDR3 contains 15 residues. V was shortened by 1 base and J by 10 bases, with 14 bases between the two germline ends. CDR3 nucleotides: TGTGCCAGCAGCTTAGGACTGGGGGTGACATCACCCCTCCACTTT. Translating gives CASSLGLGVTSPLHF.

The V and J genes are TRBV7-2 and TRBJ1-2; D call uncertain. Per the germline V gene, CDR1 is SGHTA and CDR2 is FQGNSA. The ends were cut back, 2 bases at V and 0 bases at J, with 10 bases in the middle. This CDR3 is built from 15 residues. CDR3 residues: CASSLSGLANYGYTF. CDR3 bases: TGTGCCAGCAGCTTATCGGGGTTAGCTAACTATGGCTACACCTTC. The full variable domain, rest sourced from reference TRBV7-2 and TRBJ1-2, is GAGVSQSPSNKVTEKGKDVELRCDPISGHTALYWYRQSLGQGLEFLIYFQGNSAPDKSGLPSDRFSAERTGGSVSTLTIQRTQQEDSAVYLCASSLSGLANYGYTFGSGTRLTVV.